Listed below are T cell receptor beta chains from one sample, sequenced in a study of naive and memory T cell subsets. TCRdb itself ran the UMI-ligation and nested PCR reads through MiXCR, one entry per CDR3 protein. Of 150,000 or so distinct CDR3 sequences listed, about a sixth are singletons. The sample comprised naive CD4+ T cells from blood. These receptors were taken from a human donor in good health. CDR3s include the opening cysteine and the closing phenylalanine or tryptophan. Each record gives: J gene, V gene, D gene, clone size, CDR3 DNA, CDR3 protein. A D gene is named only where the DNA matches it firmly. Size tells how often a clone was seen (once, few, many) or the class of an expanded clone, and some rows leave it out.

j_call: TRBJ2-7; v_call: TRBV28; d_call: NA; clone_size: NA; cdr3_nt: TGTGCCAGCAGGGAGGACTCCTGGGACTTC; cdr3_aa: CASREDSWDF
j_call: TRBJ1-2; v_call: TRBV6-2/TRBV6-3; d_call: TRBD1; clone_size: few; cdr3_nt: TGTGCCAGCGGACAGGGGGTCTCTACTGGCTACACCTTC; cdr3_aa: CASGQGVSTGYTF
j_call: TRBJ2-1; v_call: TRBV7-9; d_call: TRBD2; clone_size: few; cdr3_nt: TGTGCCAGCAGCCCAGCCGCTAGCGGTTCCTACAATGAGCAGTTCTTC; cdr3_aa: CASSPAASGSYNEQFF
j_call: TRBJ2-1; v_call: TRBV12-3/TRBV12-4; d_call: TRBD2; clone_size: few; cdr3_nt: TGTGCCAGCAGCCCCCCTCCGGGACTACGATACAATGAGCAGTTCTTC; cdr3_aa: CASSPPPGLRYNEQFF
j_call: TRBJ2-5; v_call: TRBV10-1; d_call: TRBD2; clone_size: few; cdr3_nt: TGCGCCAGCAGCGAAAAGTTAAACGTACTAGCGGGATTTGAGACCCAGTACTTC; cdr3_aa: CASSEKLNVLAGFETQYF
j_call: TRBJ2-2; v_call: TRBV10-3; d_call: TRBD2; clone_size: few; cdr3_nt: TGTGCCATCAGACAGCTAGCGGGAGGAGCCGGGGAGCTGTTTTTT; cdr3_aa: CAIRQLAGGAGELFF
j_call: TRBJ1-3; v_call: TRBV12-3/TRBV12-4; d_call: NA; clone_size: few; cdr3_nt: TGTGCCAGCAGTTCGAAACCGAGCTCTGGAAACACCATATATTTT; cdr3_aa: CASSSKPSSGNTIYF
j_call: TRBJ2-3; v_call: TRBV27; d_call: NA; clone_size: few; cdr3_nt: TGTGCCAGCAGTTCGGTAGATACGCAGTATTTT; cdr3_aa: CASSSVDTQYF
j_call: TRBJ1-2; v_call: TRBV4-1; d_call: NA; clone_size: NA; cdr3_nt: TGCGCCAGCAGCCAAGGGCAGGGCCACACCTTC; cdr3_aa: CASSQGQGHTF
j_call: TRBJ1-1; v_call: TRBV7-9; d_call: NA; clone_size: NA; cdr3_nt: TGTGCCAGCAGCGTCTACAGGGTCAACACTGAAGCTTTCTTT; cdr3_aa: CASSVYRVNTEAFF
j_call: TRBJ2-7; v_call: TRBV28; d_call: NA; clone_size: NA; cdr3_nt: TGTGCCAGCAGCCCCAGGCCGAGTACCTACGAGCAGTACTTC; cdr3_aa: CASSPRPSTYEQYF
j_call: TRBJ2-7; v_call: TRBV14; d_call: TRBD2; clone_size: NA; cdr3_nt: TGTGCCAGCCGCCTAGCGGTGTCCTACGAGCAGTACTTC; cdr3_aa: CASRLAVSYEQYF
j_call: TRBJ1-6; v_call: TRBV4-1; d_call: TRBD1; clone_size: NA; cdr3_nt: TGCGCCAGCAGCCAAGTCGGCAGGGGGAATAATTCACCCCTCCACTTT; cdr3_aa: CASSQVGRGNNSPLHF